Listed here is a single TCR beta chain. The antigen remains undetermined. Antigen-specific CD4+ T cells were expanded with viral peptide pools in the ViraFEST assay before sequencing. After less than 11 days in culture, the CD4+ T cells were isolated. Between March and December 2020, the person had a SARS-CoV-2 infection that PCR confirmed. PBMC were cultured at around 1.9 million per well with around 9.2 IU/ml IL-2 and approximately 10 ug/ml peptides. These data are taken from a study of vaccination effects on CD4 cells after COVID-19. The data were produced by immunoSEQ multiplex PCR, yet TCRdb's version contains in-frame clones alone and is incomplete. The data contain about 33,000 clones, approximately 78% of them seen just once; the ten biggest clones take up about a sixth. The CDR3 length is 13 residues. V lost 2 bases and J 2 bases, leaving 8 bases between the germline ends. From germline, CDR1 is SGHNT and CDR2 YYREEE (reference sequence).

The sequence came from a human donor who had a prior SARS-CoV-2 infection. The chain uses TRBV5-4 and TRBJ2-7; D gene ambiguous. The sequences come from CD4+ T cells from PBMCs cultured with HCoV-NL63 spike peptides, collected before COVID-19 vaccination. The CDR3 is CASSFFGTYEQYF. The CDR3 DNA follows: TGTGCCAGCAGCTTCTTCGGCACCTACGAGCAGTACTTC.